The rows below give T cell receptor beta chains drawn from one sample of a study of control samples from healthy donors and cancer patients. Profiling relied on immunoSEQ multiplex PCR, and the TCRdb table lists in-frame clones only, not all of them. Of about 130,000 clones listed, approximately 90% are singletons. Sequencing was performed on blood. These receptors all stem from a man aged 18 to 35 in good health. The CDR3 runs from the conserved cysteine through the conserved F or W. D genes are given only for firm matches. Size values are once, few and many counts, or a class for expanded clones, and some rows have none.

size	J	V	D	DNA	CDR3
.	TRBJ1-2	TRBV29-1	.	TGCAGCGTTGAGAAGGGTGTAGTCTATGGCTACACCTTC	CSVEKGVVYGYTF
once	TRBJ2-2	TRBV9	TRBD2	TGTGCCAGCAGCCTGGCTAGCGGGGGCAACACCGGGGAGCTGTTTTTT	CASSLASGGNTGELFF
.	TRBJ1-1	TRBV5-5	.	TGTGCCAGCAGCCTAAATCCCCAATACACTGAAGCTTTCTTT	CASSLNPQYTEAFF
.	TRBJ1-2	TRBV7-5	.	TGTGTCAGAAGCTTAAGGGTTGAGTATGGCTACACCTTC	CVRSLRVEYGYTF
.	TRBJ1-6	TRBV27	.	TGTGCCAGCAGTTTAGTAAGGCACCTCTATTCACCCCTCCACTTT	CASSLVRHLYSPLHF
.	TRBJ1-2	TRBV5-4	.	TGTGCCAGCAGCTTAGTGGCCGGTGGGCTCGGAGGCTACACCTTC	CASSLVAGGLGGYTF
.	TRBJ2-5	TRBV6-6	.	TGTGCCAGCAGTTACGTTCAGGGAGAGACCCAGTACTTC	CASSYVQGETQYF
.	TRBJ1-2	TRBV4-1	TRBD1	TGCGCCAGCAGCCAGGGCGGACAGGGGTCCTCTGGAGGCTACACCTTC	CASSQGGQGSSGGYTF
.	TRBJ1-1	TRBV25-1	.	TGTGCCAGCACCGAGAGACGGAACACTGAAGCTTTCTTT	CASTERRNTEAFF
.	TRBJ2-5	TRBV5-1	.	TGCGCCAGCAGCTTTCGCGATGGAGAGACCCAGTACTTC	CASSFRDGETQYF
.	TRBJ1-1	TRBV11-2	.	TGTGCCAGCACCCGACAGATGAACACTGAAGCTTTCTTT	CASTRQMNTEAFF
.	TRBJ2-2	TRBV4-2	TRBD2	TGTGCCAGCAGCCAAGAACAAGTGCTAGCGGGGGGGACCGGGGAGCTGTTTTTT	CASSQEQVLAGGTGELFF
.	TRBJ2-7	TRBV27	.	TGTGCCAGCAGTTTAAGTCGGAGGTGGGACGAGCAGTACTTC	CASSLSRRWDEQYF
.	TRBJ2-1	TRBV7-2	.	TGTGCCAGCAGCTTAGCGGGACACCCTTGGAATGAGCAGTTCTTC	CASSLAGHPWNEQFF
.	TRBJ1-6	TRBV5-6	.	TGTGCCAGCAGCTTGTTTTTGAGCTCCTATAATTCACCCCTCCACTTT	CASSLFLSSYNSPLHF
.	TRBJ1-1	TRBV14	.	TGTGCCAGCAGCCAATGGGCAGCCTTGAACACTGAAGCTTTCTTT	CASSQWAALNTEAFF
.	TRBJ2-7	TRBV6-5	TRBD1	TGTGCCAGCAGTCGGACAGGGTCTTCCTACGAGCAGTACTTC	CASSRTGSSYEQYF
.	TRBJ2-2	TRBV6-6	TRBD2	TGTGCCAGCAGTAAGGGACTAGAGTTCACCGGGGAGCTGTTTTTT	CASSKGLEFTGELFF
.	TRBJ1-1	TRBV5-6	TRBD1	TGTGCCAGCAGCCGTCGACAGGGGGCGGATCAAGCTTTCTTT	CASSRRQGADQAFF
.	TRBJ1-1	TRBV3-1/TRBV3-2	TRBD1	TGTGCCAGCAGCCCCCGGGACAGTTCGTTGAACACTGAAGCTTTCTTT	CASSPRDSSLNTEAFF
few	TRBJ2-3	TRBV6-5	.	TGTGCCAGCCGGGACGGCCTCACAGATACGCAGTATTTT	CASRDGLTDTQYF